Presented here are 7 T cell receptor beta chains from one specimen sequenced in a study of blood T cell repertoires in COVID-19. Sequencing used immunoSEQ multiplex PCR; TCRdb keeps in-frame clones, though not all of them. This table holds over 45,000 clones, around 83% found once. The sequencing sample was made of peripheral blood. Receptor source: a human donor in a cohort sampled during active or convalescent COVID-19.

This clone has a handful of counts. The genes are TRBV5-1 and TRBJ1-1; D not certain. V dropped 0 bases and J dropped 0 bases, with 6 bases sitting between them. The germline V gene encodes CDR1 SGHRS and CDR2 YFSETQ. CDR3 size: 14 residues. The CDR3: CASSLDSMNTEAFF. In DNA, the CDR3 is TGCGCCAGCAGCTTGGACAGCATGAACACTGAAGCTTTCTTT.

J is TRBJ2-3 and V is TRBV10-3; 8 bases map to TRBD2. Losses at the gene ends were 8 bases for V and 0 bases for J; bases not matched to a gene: 4. CDR1 is ENHRY and CDR2 is SYGVKD in the germline V gene. The length of the CDR3 is 14 residues. This chain's CDR3 is CAIRAGGSTDTQYF. CDR3 bases: TGTGCCATCCGGGCGGGGGGAAGCACAGATACGCAGTATTTT.

The J gene is TRBJ2-1, the V gene TRBV29-1; TRBD2 might be the D (6 bases). This CDR3 spans 13 amino acids. CDR1 and CDR2 (germline): SQVTM, ANQGSEA. Trimming took 1 base from V and 2 from J, leaving 6 bases between them. The CDR3 DNA reads TGCAGCGTTGAAGCGGGGGCCTACAATGAGCAGTTCTTC. It specifies CSVEAGAYNEQFF.

This chain links TRBV19 with TRBJ1-2; the D gene is possibly TRBD1 (5 bases). Per germline, CDR1 LNHDA and CDR2 SQIVND (reference sequence). The CDR3 spans 14 residues. Trimming took 5 bases from V and 4 from J, leaving 14 bases between them. The CDR3 region has the DNA TGTGCCAGTAGTCCCCGGGGGGGGAGCTATGGCTACACCTTC. Its translation is CASSPRGGSYGYTF.

The rearrangement joins TRBV28 to TRBJ1-2; possible D gene TRBD1, 5 bases. The CDR3 is 14 amino acids. The V gene's germline CDR1 is MDHEN and CDR2 SYDVKM. The V end lost 1 base, the J end lost 6 bases, and 12 bases lay between the germline ends. This CDR3 is CASSLYQGRDGYTF. DNA of the CDR3: TGTGCCAGCAGTTTATACCAGGGAAGGGATGGCTACACCTTC.

The chain recombines TRBV19 with TRBJ2-1; 8 nucleotides line up with TRBD2. The CDR3 is 17 amino acids. Germline assignment: CDR1 LNHDA and CDR2 SQIVND (reference sequence). Unmatched junction bases numbered 12, after V lost 4 bases and J lost 4 bases. In nucleotides, the CDR3 is TGTGCCAGTAGTAGGGAACTAGCGGCGATACTATACAATGAGCAGTTCTTC. As protein: CASSRELAAILYNEQFF.

V gene TRBV5-6 combines with J gene TRBJ2-7; 9 bases map to TRBD1. V dropped 7 bases and J dropped 6; count of bases not matched to a gene: 5. The CDR3 loop spans 12 amino acids. Germline loops: CDR1 SGHDT, CDR2 YYEEEE. In nucleotides, the CDR3 is TGTGCCAGCGGGACAGGGAGCGGCGAGCAGTACTTC. Amino acids: CASGTGSGEQYF.